This T cell receptor beta chain was captured by sequencing in a study of radiotherapy plus CTLA-4 blockade in lung cancer. As for the study in general: Among enrolled patients, 15% to 20% responded and 31% achieved disease control. Points from the study as a whole: Clones derived from tumor TCRs expanded in blood after radiotherapy plus ipilimumab.

To note about this clone: Its antigen is currently unknown.

Clones were sequenced by immunoSEQ multiplex PCR, and TCRdb holds only the in-frame ones, with some missing. The data contain over 100,000 clones, about 90% of them singletons. V gave up 6 bases and J gave up 6 bases; unmatched junction bases: 17. This CDR3 contains 17 residues. Germline assignment: CDR1 MDHEN and CDR2 SYDVKM. The study gave focal radiation plus ipilimumab CTLA-4 blockade to patients with chemo-refractory metastatic non-small-cell lung cancer. The material sequenced was peripheral blood, taken from a patient treated with radiotherapy plus ipilimumab. The rearrangement joins TRBV28 to TRBJ1-2, with 9 positions matching TRBD1. The source is a human donor with non-small cell lung cancer that progressed on radiotherapy plus ipilimumab. The CDR3 sequence: CASRPYPTQGAWDGYTF. CDR3 DNA: TGTGCCAGCAGGCCGTACCCCACACAGGGGGCATGGGATGGCTACACCTTC.